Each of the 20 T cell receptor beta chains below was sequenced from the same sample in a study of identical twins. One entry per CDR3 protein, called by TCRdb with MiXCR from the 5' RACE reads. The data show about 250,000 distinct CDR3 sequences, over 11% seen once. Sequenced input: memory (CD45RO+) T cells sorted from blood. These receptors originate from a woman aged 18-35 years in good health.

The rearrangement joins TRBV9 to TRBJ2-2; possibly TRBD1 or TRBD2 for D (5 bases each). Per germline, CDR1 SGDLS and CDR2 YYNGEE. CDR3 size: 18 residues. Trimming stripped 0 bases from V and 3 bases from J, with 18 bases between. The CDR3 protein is CASSVGGRGWGDTGELFF. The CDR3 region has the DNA TGTGCCAGCAGCGTAGGGGGTCGGGGATGGGGCGACACCGGGGAGCTGTTTTTT.

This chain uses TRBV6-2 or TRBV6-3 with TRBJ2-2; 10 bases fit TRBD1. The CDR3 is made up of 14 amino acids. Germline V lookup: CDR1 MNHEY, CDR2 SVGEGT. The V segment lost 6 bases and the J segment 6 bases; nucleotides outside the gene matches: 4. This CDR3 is CASRTTGGSGELFF. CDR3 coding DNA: TGTGCCAGCAGAACGACAGGGGGCTCCGGGGAGCTGTTTTTT.

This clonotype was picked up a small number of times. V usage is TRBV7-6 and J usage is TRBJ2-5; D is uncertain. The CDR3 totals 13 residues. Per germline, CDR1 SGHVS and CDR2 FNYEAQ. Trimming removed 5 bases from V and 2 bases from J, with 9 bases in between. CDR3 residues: CASSRRAQETQYF. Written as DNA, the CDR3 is TGTGCCAGCAGCCGAAGGGCGCAAGAGACCCAGTACTTC.

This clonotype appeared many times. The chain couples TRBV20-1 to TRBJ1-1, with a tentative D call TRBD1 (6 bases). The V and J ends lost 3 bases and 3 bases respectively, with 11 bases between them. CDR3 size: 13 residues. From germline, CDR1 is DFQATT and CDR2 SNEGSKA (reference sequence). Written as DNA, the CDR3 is TGCAGTGCTAGCAGGGGAGAATACACTGAAGCTTTCTTT. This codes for CSASRGEYTEAFF.

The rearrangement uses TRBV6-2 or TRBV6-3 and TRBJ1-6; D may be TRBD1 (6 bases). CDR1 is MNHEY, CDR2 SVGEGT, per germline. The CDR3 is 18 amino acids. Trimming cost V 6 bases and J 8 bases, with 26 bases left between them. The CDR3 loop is CASRQQIRTVGSDSPLHF. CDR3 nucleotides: TGTGCCAGCAGACAACAGATCCGGACAGTTGGGAGCGATTCACCCCTCCACTTT.

CDR3 region: CSAVSTRDSQETQYF. For the CDR3, the DNA is TGCAGTGCTGTCAGTACGCGGGACAGCCAAGAGACCCAGTACTTC. The J gene is TRBJ2-5, the V gene TRBV20-1, with D possibly being TRBD1 (7 bases). In germline, CDR1 is DFQATT, CDR2 SNEGSKA (reference sequence). V was pared by 5 bases and J by 1 base, with 17 bases between. The CDR3 length is 15 residues.

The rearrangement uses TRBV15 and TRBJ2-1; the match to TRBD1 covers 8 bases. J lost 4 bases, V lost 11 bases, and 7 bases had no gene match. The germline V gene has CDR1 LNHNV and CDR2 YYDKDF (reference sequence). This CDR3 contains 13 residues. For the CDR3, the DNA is TGTGCCGCCCAGACAGGGGCATACAATGAGCAGTTCTTC. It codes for CAAQTGAYNEQFF.

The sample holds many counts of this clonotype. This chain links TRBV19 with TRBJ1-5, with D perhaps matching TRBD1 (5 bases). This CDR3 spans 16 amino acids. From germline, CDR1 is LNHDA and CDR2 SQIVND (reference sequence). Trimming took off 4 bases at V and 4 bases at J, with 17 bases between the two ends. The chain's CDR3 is CASSTPLGDPNQPQHF. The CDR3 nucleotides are TGTGCCAGTAGTACCCCGCTAGGGGACCCAAATCAGCCCCAGCATTTT.

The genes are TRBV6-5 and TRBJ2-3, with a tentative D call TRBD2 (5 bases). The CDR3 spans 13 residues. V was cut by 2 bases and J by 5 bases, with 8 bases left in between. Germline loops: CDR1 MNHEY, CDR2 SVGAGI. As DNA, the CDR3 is TGTGCCAGCAGTTACGACTACAGAGATACGCAGTATTTT. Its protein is CASSYDYRDTQYF.

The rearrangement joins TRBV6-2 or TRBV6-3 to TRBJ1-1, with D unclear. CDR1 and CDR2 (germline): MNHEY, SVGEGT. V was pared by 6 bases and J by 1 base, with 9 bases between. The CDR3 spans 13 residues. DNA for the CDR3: TGTGCCAGCAGCCGTCGGCCGAACACTGAAGCTTTCTTT. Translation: CASSRRPNTEAFF.

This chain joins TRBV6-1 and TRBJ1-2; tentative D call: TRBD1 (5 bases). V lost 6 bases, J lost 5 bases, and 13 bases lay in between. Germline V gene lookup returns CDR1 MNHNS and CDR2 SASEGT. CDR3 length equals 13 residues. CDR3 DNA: TGTGCCAGCAGGCCAGCTCCAGGGTATGGCTACACCTTC. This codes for CASRPAPGYGYTF.

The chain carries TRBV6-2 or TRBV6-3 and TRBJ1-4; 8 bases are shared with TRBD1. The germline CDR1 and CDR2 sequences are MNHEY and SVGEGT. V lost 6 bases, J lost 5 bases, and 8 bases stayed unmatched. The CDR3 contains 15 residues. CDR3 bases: TGTGCCAGCAGCCCTCGGACAGGGCTGAATGAAAAACTGTTTTTT. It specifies CASSPRTGLNEKLFF.

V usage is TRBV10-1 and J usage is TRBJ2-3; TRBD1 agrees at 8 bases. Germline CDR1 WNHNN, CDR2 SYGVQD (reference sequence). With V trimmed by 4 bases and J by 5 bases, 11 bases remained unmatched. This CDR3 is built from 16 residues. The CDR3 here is CASSGGQGRAEDTQYF. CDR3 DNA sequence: TGCGCCAGCAGTGGAGGACAGGGAAGGGCAGAAGATACGCAGTATTTT.

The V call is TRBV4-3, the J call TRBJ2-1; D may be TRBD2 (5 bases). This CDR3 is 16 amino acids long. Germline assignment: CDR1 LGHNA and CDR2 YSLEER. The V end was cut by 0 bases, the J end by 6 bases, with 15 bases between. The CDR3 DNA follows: TGCGCCAGCAGCCAAGATTGGTGGGAGATTACCAATGAGCAGTTCTTC. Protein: CASSQDWWEITNEQFF.

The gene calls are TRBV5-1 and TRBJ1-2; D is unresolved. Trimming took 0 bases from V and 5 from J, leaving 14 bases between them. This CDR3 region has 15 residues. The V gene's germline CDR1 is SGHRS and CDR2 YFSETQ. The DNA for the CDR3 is TGCGCCAGCAGCTTGGGCGCGAGCCTAGGGTATGGCTACACCTTC. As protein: CASSLGASLGYGYTF.

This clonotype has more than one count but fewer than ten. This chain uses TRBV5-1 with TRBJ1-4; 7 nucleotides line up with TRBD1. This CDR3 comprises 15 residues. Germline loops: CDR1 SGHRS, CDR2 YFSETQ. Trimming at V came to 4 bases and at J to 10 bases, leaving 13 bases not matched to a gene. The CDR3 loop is CASSPTAGGSRKLFF. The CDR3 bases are TGCGCCAGCAGCCCCACCGCAGGGGGGTCAAGAAAACTGTTTTTT.

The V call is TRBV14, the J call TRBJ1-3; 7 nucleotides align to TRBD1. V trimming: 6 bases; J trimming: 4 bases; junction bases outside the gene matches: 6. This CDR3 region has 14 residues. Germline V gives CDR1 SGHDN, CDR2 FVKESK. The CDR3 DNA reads TGTGCCAGCAGACCCGGGACAGAAGGAAACACCATATATTTT. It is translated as CASRPGTEGNTIYF.

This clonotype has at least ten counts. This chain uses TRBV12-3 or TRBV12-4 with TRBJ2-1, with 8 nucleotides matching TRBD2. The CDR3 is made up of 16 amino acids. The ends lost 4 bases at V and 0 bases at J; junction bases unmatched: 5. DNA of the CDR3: TGTGCCAGCAGTTGGAGACTAGCGACCTCCTACAATGAGCAGTTCTTC. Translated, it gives CASSWRLATSYNEQFF.

CDR3 sequence (DNA): TGTGCCAGCAGTTTATTTCTGGAGACCCAGTACTTC. Encoded protein: CASSLFLETQYF. The chain links TRBV28 to TRBJ2-5; D ambiguous. This CDR3 region has 12 residues. Germline V gene data show CDR1 as MDHEN and CDR2 as SYDVKM. Trimming took off 1 base at V and 5 bases at J, with 5 bases between the two ends.

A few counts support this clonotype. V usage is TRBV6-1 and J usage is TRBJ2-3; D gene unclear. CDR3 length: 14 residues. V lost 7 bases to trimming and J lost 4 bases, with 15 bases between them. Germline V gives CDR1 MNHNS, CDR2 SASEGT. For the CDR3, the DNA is TGTGCCAGCAATAAAGGAAGACTGTCAGATACGCAGTATTTT. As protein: CASNKGRLSDTQYF.